These 22 T cell receptor beta chains were all obtained from the same sample, sequenced in a study of blood T cell repertoires in COVID-19. Assay used: immunoSEQ multiplex PCR; TCRdb lists only in-frame clones, some missing. The table lists fewer than 350,000 clones, approximately 83% of them singletons, with about 2.2% in the top ten. Sequenced material: peripheral blood. These receptors all come from a woman aged 25 to 39 who had recovered from COVID-19.

The chain carries TRBV5-6 and TRBJ2-7; 10 bases are shared with TRBD1. The CDR3 sequence is 14 residues long. With V trimmed by 4 bases and J by 3 bases, 4 bases remained unmatched. Germline CDR1 SGHDT, CDR2 YYEEEE. The CDR3 nucleotides read TGTGCCAGCAGCCCGGGACAGGGGTTCTACGAGCAGTACTTC. This codes for CASSPGQGFYEQYF.

The V gene is TRBV7-9, the J gene TRBJ2-7; maybe TRBD1 (7 bases). V was shortened by 5 bases and J by 1 base, with 12 bases between the two germline ends. The CDR3 sequence is 14 residues long. Germline lookup yields CDR1 SEHNR and CDR2 FQNEAQ (reference sequence). The CDR3 is CASSLAGQSYEQYF. The CDR3 coding sequence is TGTGCCAGCAGCCTTGCGGGACAGTCCTACGAGCAGTACTTC.

The chain couples TRBV2 to TRBJ1-1, with TRBD1 matching over 7 bases. V was clipped by 6 bases and J by 0 bases; unmatched bases: 7. The CDR3 is made up of 15 amino acids. Germline V CDR1 and CDR2: SNHLY, FYNNEI. CDR3 protein: CASSTGVGMNTEAFF. The CDR3 bases are TGTGCCAGCAGCACAGGGGTCGGAATGAACACTGAAGCTTTCTTT. The full variable domain, rest sourced from reference TRBV2 and TRBJ1-1, is EPEVTQTPSHQVTQMGQEVILRCVPISNHLYFYWYRQILGQKVEFLVSFYNNEISEKSEIFDDQFSVERPDGSNFTLKIRSTKLEDSAMYFCASSTGVGMNTEAFFGQGTRLTVV.

CDR3 residues: CASSSVRQEANYGYTF. In DNA form, the CDR3 reads TGTGCCAGCAGTTCCGTACGACAGGAAGCTAACTATGGCTACACCTTC. The chain combines TRBV3-1 (or the pseudogene TRBV3-2) with TRBJ1-2, with D perhaps matching TRBD1 (6 bases). Per germline, CDR1 LGHDT and CDR2 YNNKEL (reference sequence). Trimming left V 6 bases short and J 0 bases short, with 17 bases between. The CDR3 runs 16 residues.

The chain has TRBV2 and TRBJ2-7; 9 bases fit TRBD1. The CDR3 consists of 14 residues. Trimming cost V 1 base and J 3 bases; bases outside gene matches: 1. In germline, CDR1 is SNHLY, CDR2 FYNNEI. The CDR3 nucleotides are TGTGCCAGCAGTGAAGGGACAGGGGACTACGAGCAGTACTTC. Translation: CASSEGTGDYEQYF.

The chain uses TRBV6-5 and TRBJ2-3; TRBD2 aligns across 9 bases. Trimming cost V 5 bases and J 5 bases; bases outside gene matches: 8. This CDR3 contains 15 residues. Germline CDR1 MNHEY, CDR2 SVGAGI. The CDR3 protein is CASSLVAGAGDTQYF. The DNA of the CDR3 is TGTGCCAGCAGTCTCGTAGCGGGAGCGGGAGATACGCAGTATTTT.

The rearrangement uses TRBV30 and TRBJ1-2, with 7 bases matching TRBD1. Per the germline V gene, CDR1 is GTSNPN and CDR2 is SVGIG (reference sequence). After removal of 1 base from V and 5 bases from J, the junction contained 13 bases not matched to a gene. The CDR3 has 16 amino acids. The CDR3 loop is CAWSGPPTGPLYGYTF. The CDR3 coding sequence is TGTGCCTGGAGTGGCCCGCCGACAGGGCCGCTGTATGGCTACACCTTC. Full variable domain (missing parts from reference TRBV30 and TRBJ1-2): SQTIHQWPATLVQPVGSPLSLECTVEGTSNPNLYWYRQAAGRGLQLLFYSVGIGQISSEVPQNLSASRPQDRQFILSSKKLLLSDSGFYLCAWSGPPTGPLYGYTFGSGTRLTVV.

This chain uses TRBV30 with TRBJ2-3, with a tentative D call TRBD2 (6 bases). The germline gives CDR1 GTSNPN, CDR2 SVGIG (reference sequence). Trimming removed 8 bases from V and 0 bases from J, with 12 bases in between. The CDR3 has 13 amino acids. The CDR3 sequence is CAGTELSTDTQYF. In DNA, the CDR3 is TGTGCCGGGACTGAACTTAGCACAGATACGCAGTATTTT.

The chain couples TRBV5-4 to TRBJ2-2, with D tentatively TRBD1 (5 bases). Germline V gene data show CDR1 as SGHNT and CDR2 as YYREEE (reference sequence). The CDR3 length is 17 residues. The V end was cut by 0 bases, the J end by 4 bases, with 16 bases between. CDR3 protein: CASSLVGQGRITGELFF. The CDR3 DNA reads as TGTGCCAGCAGCTTGGTAGGGCAGGGCAGGATCACCGGGGAGCTGTTTTTT.

This clone was detected only once. The rearrangement joins TRBV6-5 to TRBJ2-3, with 8 bases aligning to TRBD2. Germline lookup yields CDR1 MNHEY and CDR2 SVGAGI. The CDR3 totals 15 residues. Germline trimming cut 7 bases from V and 5 bases from J; bases unmatched to any gene: 11. This CDR3 is CASTRSGASRDTQYF. In DNA, the CDR3 is TGTGCCAGCACCCGTAGCGGGGCATCGAGAGATACGCAGTATTTT.

This chain joins TRBV5-4 and TRBJ2-2, with 7 bases aligning to TRBD1. The CDR3 covers 14 residues. Trimming at V came to 5 bases and at J to 7 bases, leaving 8 bases not matched to a gene. CDR1 is SGHNT and CDR2 is YYREEE in the germline V gene (reference sequence). In DNA, the CDR3 is TGTGCCAGCAGTCTAGGGGGCCTCGGCGGGGAGCTGTTTTTT. Encoded protein: CASSLGGLGGELFF.

This chain joins TRBV6-2 or TRBV6-3 and TRBJ1-1; 9 bases fit TRBD1. Germline CDR1 MNHEY, CDR2 SVGEGT. V lost 2 bases to trimming and J lost 5 bases; unmatched junction nucleotides: 12. This CDR3 comprises 17 residues. CDR3 sequence: CASSYPLQGARWTEAFF. CDR3 coding DNA: TGTGCCAGCAGTTACCCATTACAGGGGGCGCGTTGGACTGAAGCTTTCTTT.

The chain uses TRBV28 and TRBJ1-4; D call uncertain. The CDR3 totals 16 residues. V lost 4 bases and J lost 0, with 12 bases in between. Per the germline V gene, CDR1 is MDHEN and CDR2 is SYDVKM. The CDR3 nucleotides are TGTGCCAGCAGTTCTCTCGCGGGAGCAACTAATGAAAAACTGTTTTTT. It is translated as CASSSLAGATNEKLFF.

This clone has a single count. The chain carries TRBV11-3 and TRBJ2-1; 7 positions match TRBD2. CDR3 length: 15 amino acids. The ends lost 5 bases at V and 0 bases at J; junction bases unmatched: 4. Germline CDR1 is SGHNT and CDR2 is YENEEA. CDR3 amino acids: CASSRGGGSYNEQFF. CDR3 nucleotide sequence: TGTGCCAGCAGCCGCGGGGGAGGCTCCTACAATGAGCAGTTCTTC.

This chain connects TRBV7-9 to TRBJ2-7; tentative D call: TRBD2 (5 bases). The CDR3 sequence is 15 residues long. V gave up 4 bases and J gave up 5 bases, with 18 bases separating them. Germline CDR1 reads SEHNR; CDR2 reads FQNEAQ (reference sequence). The CDR3 sequence is CASSSPKVGVNEQYF. CDR3 in DNA: TGTGCCAGCAGCTCCCCCAAAGTGGGAGTCAACGAGCAGTACTTC.

The chain couples TRBV28 to TRBJ1-1; the match to TRBD1 covers 9 bases. Germline V gene lookup returns CDR1 MDHEN and CDR2 SYDVKM. V lost 5 bases and J lost 4; bases outside the gene matches: 8. The CDR3 consists of 15 residues. The CDR3 nucleotides are TGTGCCAGCAGTCCACCGGGACAGGGTGTCACTGAAGCTTTCTTT. Protein: CASSPPGQGVTEAFF.

The chain recombines TRBV19 with TRBJ2-5; D may be TRBD2 (7 bases). V dropped 3 bases and J dropped 7 bases, with 15 bases sitting between them. The CDR3 covers 14 residues. Germline V gene sequence: CDR1 LNHDA, CDR2 SQIVND (reference sequence). CDR3 residues: CASSIKGGQVTQYF. DNA for the CDR3: TGTGCCAGTAGTATTAAGGGGGGGCAGGTGACCCAGTACTTC.

This rearrangement joins TRBV29-1 to TRBJ2-5; a possible D gene is TRBD2 (5 bases). CDR3 length: 12 residues. Germline CDR1 is SQVTM and CDR2 is ANQGSEA. V gave up 3 bases and J gave up 5 bases, with 10 bases separating them. CDR3 nucleotide sequence: TGCAGCGTTGAGGAGGTAGGGGAGACCCAGTACTTC. Residues: CSVEEVGETQYF. Filled out from reference TRBV29-1 and TRBJ2-5, the complete variable domain reads SAVISQKPSRDICQRGTSLTIQCQVDSQVTMMFWYRQQPGQSLTLIATANQGSEATYESGFVIDKFPISRPNLTFSTLTVSNMSPEDSSIYLCSVEEVGETQYFGPGTRLLVL.

This clone was picked up a small number of times. The chain joins TRBV7-2 to TRBJ1-3; TRBD1 agrees at 7 bases. Per germline, CDR1 SGHTA and CDR2 FQGNSA. The CDR3 is 14 residues long. V was clipped by 1 base and J by 7 bases; unmatched bases: 4. The CDR3 protein is CASSLDRGRNTIYF. CDR3 nucleotides: TGTGCCAGCAGCTTAGACAGGGGAAGGAACACCATATATTTT.

To note about this clone: At one end, the junction sequence differs from germline, possibly due to a read error. The chain is built from TRBV7-7 and TRBJ2-5; D is undetermined. The CDR3 is 13 residues long. Germline V gene lookup returns CDR1 SSHAT and CDR2 FNYEAQ (reference sequence). The CDR3 DNA reads as TGTGCTAGCAGCTTAAGTGGCAGGGAGACCCAGTACTTC. This codes for CASSLSGRETQYF.

The chain couples TRBV13 to TRBJ1-6; TRBD1 matches at 9 bases. This CDR3 has 17 amino acids. The germline V gene encodes CDR1 PRHDT and CDR2 FYEKMQ (reference sequence). After removal of 4 bases from V and 0 bases from J, the junction contained 4 bases not matched to a gene. This CDR3 is CASSSWTGDSYNSPLHF. In nucleotides, the CDR3 is TGTGCCAGCAGCTCGTGGACAGGGGACTCCTATAATTCACCCCTCCACTTT.

V is TRBV27 and J is TRBJ1-2; 11 bases are a match to TRBD1. Germline values: CDR1 MNHEY, CDR2 SMNVEV (reference sequence). The CDR3 is 13 residues long. The J segment lost 5 bases and the V segment lost 8 bases, leaving 4 bases of the junction unmatched. Here the CDR3 reads CASSDRGLYGYTF. The CDR3 DNA sequence: TGTGCCAGCTCGGACAGGGGGCTGTATGGCTACACCTTC.